In this sample, the clone carrying this T cell receptor beta chain turned up a few times. Antigen: not known. Primed by a sample-barcoded 5' primer and a J-beta primer mix, a second PCR proceeded for roughly 6 to 12 cycles. From the 5' RACE reads, TCRdb called clonotypes with MiXCR, one entry per CDR3 protein. The data contain some 760,000 distinct CDR3 sequences, approximately 25% of them singletons. The data belong to a study of blood T cells in healthy people across ages. CDR1 and CDR2 from the germline V gene are SNHLY and FYNNEI. CDR3 length equals 15 residues. Trimming removed 1 base from V and 4 bases from J, with 13 bases in between. Whole-study results and caveats: In older individuals, TCR beta diversity per million T cells was lower, falling roughly linearly with age.

These data were also filed under a second study, of T cells of mothers and their children. That paper notes: An overlap that was slightly higher, though non-significant, was seen in related mother-child pairs versus unrelated pairs.

The sequence was collected from a boy between 10 and 17 years old in good health. V is TRBV2 and J is TRBJ1-2, with a weak D call TRBD1 (5 bases). Sequencing input: blood. This CDR3 is CASSEGGAGIYGYTF. For the CDR3, the DNA is TGTGCCAGCAGTGAAGGGGGAGCAGGGATCTATGGCTACACCTTC.